This T cell receptor beta chain was observed in a study of breast tumors, draining lymph nodes, adjacent tissues. TCRdb reanalysed the multiplex PCR reads using MiXCR and keeps one entry per CDR3 protein. Of over 250,000 distinct CDR3 sequences listed, 30% to 35% are singletons. Per the germline V gene, CDR1 is MNHEY and CDR2 is SVGAGI. The V end was cut by 4 bases, the J end by 4 bases, with 16 bases between. CDR3 size: 15 residues. Samples came from axillary lymph nodes draining the breast cancer. The receptor was derived from a female donor with breast cancer. Some clones in this sample may be carry-over from other donors' samples. Sequencing used axillary lymph node tissue. The V call is TRBV6-5, the J call TRBJ2-5, with D maybe TRBD1 (5 bases). As DNA, the CDR3 is TGTGCCAGCAGTTCGCAGGGTAGTAGCAGAGAGACCCAGTACTTC. It codes for CASSSQGSSRETQYF.